Sequencing of this TCR beta chain was carried out in a study of cytomegalovirus exposure and HLA in healthy donors. Study-wide points: Later analysis indicated greater clonal expansion among HLA-associated TCR beta chains than among equally common other chains. A previous analysis found most TCR beta V segments productive roughly 87% or roughly 30% of the time. Among TCR sequences, most were rare, though some public TCRs appeared in many donors. In a later analysis, productive TCRs from donors in an Asian-associated ancestry cluster reportedly carried fewer N-insertions than the cohort mean.

Primers included in the PCR were 60 Vbeta and 13 Jbeta primers. Some clones are missing from TCRdb's copy, which holds only in-frame ones; the method was immunoSEQ multiplex PCR. The data show under 200,000 clones, with roughly 83% seen just once and 0.38% held by the top ten. A remark on this clone: What it binds is not known.

This CDR3 has 13 amino acids. The V gene's germline CDR1 is MNHNY and CDR2 SVGAGI (reference sequence). V shed 5 bases and J shed 3 bases, with 7 bases lying between them. Sequencing was performed on PBMCs. The origin of this receptor is a boy aged 2 to 9 in good health and CMV-seronegative. This chain uses TRBV6-6 with TRBJ1-4; D unresolved. The CDR3 reads CASSVTANEKLFF. Written as DNA, the CDR3 is TGTGCCAGCAGTGTAACAGCTAATGAAAAACTGTTTTTT.